This TCR beta chain was recorded in a study of T cell clonality in common variable immunodeficiency. General study results and limits: CVID subjects had higher TCRbeta clonality than healthy controls, most marked in about a third.

This clone showed up many times. Its matching antigen is unknown. Profiling relied on immunoSEQ multiplex PCR, and the TCRdb table lists in-frame clones only, not all of them. The repertoire consists of about 35,000 clones, none detected only once. The source of this sequence is a person aged 18 to 69 in good health. Source material: peripheral blood mononuclear cells.

The CDR3 region is CASSPRGGADTEAFF. The sequenced CDR3 bases are TGCGCCAGCAGCCCGCGGGGGGGGGCTGACACTGAA. V is TRBV5-1 and J is TRBJ1-1, with TRBD1 as a possible D gene (6 bases). The read gets to within 3 residues of the CDR3 end, and the germline J gene fills in the rest. CDR1 is SGHRS, CDR2 YFSETQ, per germline. Trimming pared 4 bases from V and 3 bases from J, leaving 16 bases between. This CDR3 is built from 15 residues.